This TCR beta chain appears in the sequencing data of a study of OX40 agonist ivuxolimab in advanced cancers. Points from the study as a whole: Clonal expansion was among the lowest in partial responders at 0.1-3.0 mg/kg, especially CD8+. Clonal expansion by week 6 occurred in CD4+ and CD8+ blood T cells (at 0.1 to 3.0 mg/kg).

Germline values: CDR1 KGHSH, CDR2 LQKENI. V lost 0 bases to trimming and J lost 3 bases, with 11 bases between them. The length of the CDR3 is 15 residues. Generated by immunoSEQ multiplex PCR, the TCRdb table keeps only in-frame clones and is missing some. Among more than 65,000 clones listed, about 83% were seen once. Points on this clone: As yet, its antigen is unknown.

Systemic immunosuppression or a history of autoimmune disease excluded patients. Source: CD4+ or CD8+ T cells sorted from blood, taken in a trial of the OX40 agonist ivuxolimab. The sequence was obtained from an adult with an advanced solid tumor such as melanoma, head and neck, liver or kidney cancer. This chain links TRBV18 with TRBJ1-1; no firm D call. The CDR3 nucleotides are TGTGCCAGCTCACCACCGGCTAGGGTGGACACTGAAGCTTTCTTT. It translates to CASSPPARVDTEAFF.